The rows below give T cell receptor beta chains drawn from one sample of a study of response to subunit inactivated influenza vaccine. Using its own MiXCR run on the RT-PCR reads, TCRdb lists one record per CDR3 protein. Among approximately 490,000 distinct CDR3 sequences, around 7.9% were seen once, and the ten largest hold less than 15%. The material was PBMCs from blood, obtained roughly 24 months after vaccination. The receptors were gathered from a man between 45 and 75 years old who received an inactivated influenza vaccine. The CDR3 runs from the conserved cysteine through the conserved F or W. A D gene is named only where the DNA matches it firmly. Only part of the rows carry a size: once, few, many, or a class if the clone is expanded.

TGTGCCAGCAGCCCGTCGGGCCTTTTACCCTACAATGAGCAGTTCTTC	CASSPSGLLPYNEQFF	.	TRBV7-3	TRBJ2-1	.
TGTGCCAGCAGTTTTACCTGGGGGGAGTCTAATGAAAAACTGTTTTTT	CASSFTWGESNEKLFF	.	TRBV27	TRBJ1-4	.
TGTGCCAGCAGCTTCGTTCATGGACAGGGGGTTGAAAAACTGTTTTTT	CASSFVHGQGVEKLFF	few	TRBV7-8	TRBJ1-4	TRBD1
TGTGCCAGCAGCCGATGGGGGCGGGAGGGCCTCTCAGAGCAGTTCTTC	CASSRWGREGLSEQFF	few	TRBV14	TRBJ2-1	TRBD2
TGTGCCAGCAGCCCCATCGGGACAGCAATAAATGAAAAACTGTTTTTT	CASSPIGTAINEKLFF	few	TRBV14	TRBJ1-4	TRBD1
TGTGCCAGCAGCCAAGAGGGACTAGCGGGGCTCACAGATACGCAGTATTTT	CASSQEGLAGLTDTQYF	.	TRBV4-2	TRBJ2-3	TRBD2
TGCAGTGCTAGACAGCCCCAAGAGACCCAGTACTTC	CSARQPQETQYF	many	TRBV20-1	TRBJ2-5	.
TGTGCCAGCAGTACCCTCGACAGGGTTCAGGACGAGCAGTACTTC	CASSTLDRVQDEQYF	few	TRBV6-1	TRBJ2-7	TRBD1
TGTGCCAGCAGCTTAGATCTTCTCGCGGGGATATCCTACGAGCAGTACTTC	CASSLDLLAGISYEQYF	many	TRBV11-2	TRBJ2-7	.
TGCAGTGTGACTAGCAGAGAGACCCAGTACTTC	CSVTSRETQYF	many	TRBV20-1	TRBJ2-5	TRBD2
TGTGCCAGCAGCTTAGGGGGACCGCCCACAGATACGCAGTATTTT	CASSLGGPPTDTQYF	.	TRBV13	TRBJ2-3	.
TGCAGTGCTAGTCCCTGGTCCTACAATGAGCAGTTCTTC	CSASPWSYNEQFF	few	TRBV20-1	TRBJ2-1	.
TGTGCCAGCAGTTTATCGGACTGGAAAGAGACCCAGTACTTC	CASSLSDWKETQYF	many	TRBV12-3/TRBV12-4	TRBJ2-5	.
TGCGCCAGCAGCGCGGGGACGGATTACAATGAGCAGTTCTTC	CASSAGTDYNEQFF	few	TRBV5-1	TRBJ2-1	.
TGCGCCAGCAGCTCTCTACTTGCGGGGGGAGCCAAAAACATTCAGTACTTC	CASSSLLAGGAKNIQYF	many	TRBV5-1	TRBJ2-4	TRBD2
TGTGCCAGCTCATCCCGGCCGGGCCTAACTAATGAAAAACTGTTTTTT	CASSSRPGLTNEKLFF	.	TRBV18	TRBJ1-4	.
TGTGCCAGCAGTTTATCGGCCGGGACAGGGTACTACGAGCAGTACTTC	CASSLSAGTGYYEQYF	many	TRBV27	TRBJ2-7	TRBD1